This paragraph reports one T cell receptor (beta chain). Its antigen remains unknown. This specimen comes from a study of T cell responses to AZD1222 COVID-19 vaccine. Study information: Pooled in the analysis were second doses at about 4 or about 12 weeks. Study-wide results and caveats: Nearly half of the spike-specific TCRs reportedly recognize variant regions that carry no mutations. At baseline, just six AZD1222 recipients tested seropositive.

This CDR3 contains 13 residues. V was cut by 10 bases and J by 0 bases, with 10 bases left in between. In germline, CDR1 is LNHDA, CDR2 SQIVND (reference sequence). Clones were sequenced by immunoSEQ multiplex PCR, and TCRdb holds only the in-frame ones, with some missing. The data contain roughly 160,000 clones, 85% to 90% of them singletons. The specimen was peripheral blood, collected on day 0 of AZD1222 vaccination. The V and J genes are TRBV19 and TRBJ1-3; D is unclear. The origin of this receptor is an adult in good health. The CDR3 reads CATRVSSGNTIYF. Here the CDR3 DNA reads TGTGCCACCAGAGTGAGCTCTGGAAACACCATATATTTT.